Each of the 9 T cell receptor beta chains below was sequenced from the same sample in a study of T cell responses to AZD1222 COVID-19 vaccine. The assay was immunoSEQ multiplex PCR, and TCRdb's table has in-frame clones only and misses some. The sample consists of 120,000 to 150,000 clones, around 93% of them appearing once. The sample was peripheral blood, taken on day 0 of AZD1222 vaccination. The receptors come from an adult in good health.

The chain has TRBV5-4 and TRBJ2-3; tentative D call: TRBD1 (6 bases). This CDR3 spans 16 amino acids. The germline V gene has CDR1 SGHNT and CDR2 YYREEE (reference sequence). V was trimmed by 3 bases and J by 4 bases, leaving 18 bases between them. CDR3 sequence: CASSSLGGSLSDTQYF. The CDR3 nucleotides are TGTGCCAGCAGCTCCCTAGGGGGTAGCCTGTCAGATACGCAGTATTTT.

This chain joins TRBV10-3 and TRBJ2-3, with 7 positions matching TRBD2. The CDR3 extends over 15 amino acids. Germline CDR1 and CDR2: ENHRY and SYGVKD. Trimming took 3 bases from V and 1 from J; bases not matched to a gene: 4. DNA for the CDR3: TGTGCCATCAGTGAAGGGCTAGCGGGCACAGATACGCAGTATTTT. Amino acids: CAISEGLAGTDTQYF.

This clone has a handful of counts. This chain joins TRBV2 and TRBJ1-6; D is undetermined. The germline V gene has CDR1 SNHLY and CDR2 FYNNEI. This CDR3 contains 13 residues. Trimming cost V 6 bases and J 7 bases, with 10 bases left between them. The CDR3 region is CASRPNQNSPLHF. The CDR3 nucleotides read TGTGCCAGCAGGCCCAATCAAAATTCACCCCTCCACTTT.

The chain recombines TRBV30 with TRBJ1-1; D is unresolved. This CDR3 is built from 15 residues. Germline lookup yields CDR1 GTSNPN and CDR2 SVGIG (reference sequence). V shed 0 bases and J shed 2 bases, with 13 bases lying between them. The CDR3, as DNA: TGTGCCTGGAGTGTACGTGGCAGGAAAAACACTGAAGCTTTCTTT. Its protein product is CAWSVRGRKNTEAFF.

This rearrangement joins TRBV13 to TRBJ2-7; D is perhaps TRBD1 (6 bases). CDR1 and CDR2 (germline): PRHDT, FYEKMQ (reference sequence). The CDR3 runs 18 residues. The V end was cut by 6 bases, the J end by 9 bases, with 33 bases between. CDR3 nucleotide sequence: TGTGCCAGCAGAGCCCTCCCTATAACAGGGAGTTTTTCTCAGGTGCAGTACTTC. It is translated as CASRALPITGSFSQVQYF. Complete variable domain (other parts from reference TRBV13 and TRBJ2-7): AAGVIQSPRHLIKEKRETATLKCYPIPRHDTVYWYQQGPGQDPQFLISFYEKMQSDKGSIPDRFSAQQFSDYHSELNMSSLELGDSALYFCASRALPITGSFSQVQYFGPGTRLTVT.

The V and J genes are TRBV3-1 (or the pseudogene TRBV3-2) and TRBJ1-2; D is unresolved. Trimming pared 4 bases from V and 3 bases from J, leaving 9 bases between. The CDR3 is 13 residues long. Germline values: CDR1 LGHDT, CDR2 YNNKEL (reference sequence). CDR3 residues: CASSPRSHYGYTF. The CDR3 coding sequence is TGTGCCAGCAGCCCCCGCAGCCACTATGGCTACACCTTC.

The rearrangement uses TRBV10-3 and TRBJ1-3, with D tentatively TRBD1 (5 bases). The V gene lost 4 bases and the J gene lost 0 bases, with 13 bases spanning the gap. This CDR3 spans 16 amino acids. Germline loops: CDR1 ENHRY, CDR2 SYGVKD. The DNA for the CDR3 is TGTGCCATCAGTGGGACAAGACAGATCTCTGGAAACACCATATATTTT. Amino acid sequence: CAISGTRQISGNTIYF.

The chain combines TRBV9 with TRBJ2-7, with 10 positions matching TRBD2. Germline CDR1 is SGDLS and CDR2 is YYNGEE. V shed 0 bases, J shed 5 bases, and the junction held 8 bases outside the gene matches. This CDR3 has 16 amino acids. In DNA, the CDR3 is TGTGCCAGCAGCGTAGGTTTAGCGGGGGGTACGAACGAGCAGTACTTC. This gives the protein CASSVGLAGGTNEQYF.

This chain links TRBV5-1 with TRBJ2-7; TRBD1 matches at 7 bases. Trimming at V came to 4 bases and at J to 4 bases, leaving 14 bases not matched to a gene. The CDR3 runs 16 residues. Germline V lookup: CDR1 SGHRS, CDR2 YFSETQ. For the CDR3, the DNA is TGCGCCAGCAGCAAAACCTTGACAGGGTCAGGGTACGAGCAGTACTTC. It specifies CASSKTLTGSGYEQYF.